The clone carrying this TCR beta chain has a single count. Its target is not known. A much larger clone lies one base from this, so it may be a read error. These data come from a study of human T cells and chemical hapten exposure. Study-level points and caveats: Expanded TCRs clustered into significantly more large CDR3 similarity groups than controls, the analysis revealed.

Unique molecular identifiers were attached to individual cDNA molecules during library preparation. TCRdb passed the RACE reads through MiXCR, listing each CDR3 protein once. The sample consists of a few hundred thousand distinct CDR3 sequences, 5% to 6.5% of them appearing once. The germline CDR1 and CDR2 sequences are MNHNY and SVGAGI (reference sequence). The CDR3 loop spans 15 amino acids. The time point was: pre-sensitization, week 0. As to treatment: therapeutic diphenylcyclopropenone sensitization with weekly scalp DPC. This rearrangement joins TRBV6-6 to TRBJ1-5; no clear D gene. The specimen was whole blood, collected in connection with sensitization to the hapten diphenylcyclopropenone (DPC). This sequence was found in a woman younger than 30 with alopecia areata. Some clones in this sample may be carry-over from other donors' samples. The CDR3 nucleotides read TGTGTCAGCAGTTACGTAGGCAGCCTCAATCAGCCCCAGCATTTT. Protein product: CVSSYVGSLNQPQHF.